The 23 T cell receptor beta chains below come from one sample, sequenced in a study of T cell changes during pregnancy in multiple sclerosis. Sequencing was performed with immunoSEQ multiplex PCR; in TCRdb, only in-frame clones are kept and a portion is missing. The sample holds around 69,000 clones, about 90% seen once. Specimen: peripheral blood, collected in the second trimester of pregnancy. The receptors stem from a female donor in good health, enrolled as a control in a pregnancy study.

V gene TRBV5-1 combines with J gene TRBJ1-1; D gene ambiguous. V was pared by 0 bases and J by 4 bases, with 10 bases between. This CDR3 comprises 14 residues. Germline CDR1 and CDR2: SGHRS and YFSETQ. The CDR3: CASSLVRGTTEAFF. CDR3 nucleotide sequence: TGCGCCAGCAGCTTGGTCCGGGGAACCACTGAAGCTTTCTTT.

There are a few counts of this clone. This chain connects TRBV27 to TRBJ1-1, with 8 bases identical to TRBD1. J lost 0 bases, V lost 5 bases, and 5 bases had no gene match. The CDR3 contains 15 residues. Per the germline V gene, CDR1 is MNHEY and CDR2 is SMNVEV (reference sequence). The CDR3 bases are TGTGCCAGCAGTCCCCGGACAGGGATGAACACTGAAGCTTTCTTT. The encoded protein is CASSPRTGMNTEAFF.

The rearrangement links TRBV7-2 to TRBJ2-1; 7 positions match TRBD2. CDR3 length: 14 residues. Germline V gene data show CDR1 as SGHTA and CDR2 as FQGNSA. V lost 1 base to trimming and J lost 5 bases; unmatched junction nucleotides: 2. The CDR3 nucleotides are TGTGCCAGCAGCTTAGGCCTAGCGGACAATGAGCAGTTCTTC. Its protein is CASSLGLADNEQFF.

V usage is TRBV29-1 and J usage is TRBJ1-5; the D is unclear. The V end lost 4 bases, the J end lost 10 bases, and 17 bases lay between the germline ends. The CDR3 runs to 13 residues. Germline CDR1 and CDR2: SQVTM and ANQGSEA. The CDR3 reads CSVAGGPGSPQHF. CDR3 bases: TGCAGCGTTGCGGGTGGTCCGGGGTCACCCCAGCATTTT.

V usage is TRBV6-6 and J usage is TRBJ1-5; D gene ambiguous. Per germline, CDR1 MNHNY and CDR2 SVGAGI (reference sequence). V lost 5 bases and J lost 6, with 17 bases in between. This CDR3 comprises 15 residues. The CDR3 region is CASSPLDAGGQPQHF. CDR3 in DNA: TGTGCCAGCAGTCCTCTCGATGCAGGAGGTCAGCCCCAGCATTTT.

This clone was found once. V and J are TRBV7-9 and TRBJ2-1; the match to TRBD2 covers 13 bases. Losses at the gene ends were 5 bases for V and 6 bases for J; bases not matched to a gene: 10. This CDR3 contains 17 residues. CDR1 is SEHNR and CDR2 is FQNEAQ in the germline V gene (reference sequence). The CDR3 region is CASSPRTSGSKGNEQFF. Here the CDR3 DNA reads TGTGCCAGCAGCCCCCGGACTAGCGGGAGCAAGGGCAATGAGCAGTTCTTC.

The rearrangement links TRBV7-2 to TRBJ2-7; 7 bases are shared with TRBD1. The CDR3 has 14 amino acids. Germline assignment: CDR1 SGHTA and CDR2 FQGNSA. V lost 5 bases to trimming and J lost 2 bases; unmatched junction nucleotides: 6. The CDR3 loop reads CASSRDSNAYEQYF. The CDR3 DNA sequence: TGTGCCAGCAGCCGGGACAGCAATGCCTACGAGCAGTACTTC.

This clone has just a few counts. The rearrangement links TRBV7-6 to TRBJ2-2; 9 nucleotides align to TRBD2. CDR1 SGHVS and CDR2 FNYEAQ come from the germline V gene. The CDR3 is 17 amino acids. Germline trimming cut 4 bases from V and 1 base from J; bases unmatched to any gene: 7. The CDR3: CASSSRLAEGNTGELFF. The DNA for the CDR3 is TGTGCCAGCAGCTCTCGACTAGCGGAGGGGAACACCGGGGAGCTGTTTTTT.

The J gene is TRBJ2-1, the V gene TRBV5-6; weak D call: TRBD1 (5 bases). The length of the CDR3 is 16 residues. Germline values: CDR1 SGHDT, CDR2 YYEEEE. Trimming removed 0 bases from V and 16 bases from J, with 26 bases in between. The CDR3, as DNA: TGTGCCAGCAGCTTGGTACAGGCCCCTCTTACCGGAAGCAGCTTCTTC. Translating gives CASSLVQAPLTGSSFF.

The CDR3 region is CASSEQENTEAFF. The CDR3 nucleotides are TGTGCCAGCAGTGAACAGGAGAACACTGAAGCTTTCTTT. This sequence joins TRBV25-1 and TRBJ1-1, with unresolved D. This CDR3 is 13 amino acids long. The V end lost 2 bases, the J end lost 1 base, and 5 bases lay between the germline ends. Germline CDR1 and CDR2: MGHDK and SYGVNS.

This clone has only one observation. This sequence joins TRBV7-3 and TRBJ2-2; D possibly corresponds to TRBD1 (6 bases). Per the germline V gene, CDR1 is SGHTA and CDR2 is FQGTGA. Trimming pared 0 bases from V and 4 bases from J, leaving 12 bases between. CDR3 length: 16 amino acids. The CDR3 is CASSLTGQLGTGELFF. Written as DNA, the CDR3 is TGTGCCAGCAGCTTAACCGGACAGCTCGGCACCGGGGAGCTGTTTTTT.

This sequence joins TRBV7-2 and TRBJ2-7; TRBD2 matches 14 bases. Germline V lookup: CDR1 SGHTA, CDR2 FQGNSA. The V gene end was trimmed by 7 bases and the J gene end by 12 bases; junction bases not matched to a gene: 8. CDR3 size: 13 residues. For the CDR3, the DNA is TGTGCCAGCAACTTTGGGACTAGCGGGAGAGTGTACTTC. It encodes CASNFGTSGRVYF.

The CDR3 sequence is CATGRVGNDYNEQFF. The CDR3 bases are TGTGCCACAGGGCGCGTAGGGAATGACTACAATGAGCAGTTCTTC. The V and J genes are TRBV7-2 and TRBJ2-1; the D gene is possibly TRBD1 (5 bases). V lost 10 bases to trimming and J lost 3 bases, with 19 bases between them. Germline V gives CDR1 SGHTA, CDR2 FQGNSA. The CDR3 has 15 amino acids.

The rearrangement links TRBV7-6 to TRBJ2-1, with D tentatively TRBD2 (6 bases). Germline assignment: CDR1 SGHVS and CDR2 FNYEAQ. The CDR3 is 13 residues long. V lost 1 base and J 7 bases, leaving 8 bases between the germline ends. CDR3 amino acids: CASSLGGKNEQFF. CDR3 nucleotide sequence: TGTGCCAGCAGCTTAGGCGGGAAAAATGAGCAGTTCTTC.

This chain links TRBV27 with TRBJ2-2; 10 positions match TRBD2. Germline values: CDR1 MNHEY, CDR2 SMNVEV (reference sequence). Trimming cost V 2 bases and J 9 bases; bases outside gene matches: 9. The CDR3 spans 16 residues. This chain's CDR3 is CASSLLAGATLRELFF. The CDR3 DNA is TGTGCCAGCAGTTTACTAGCGGGAGCCACCCTCCGGGAGCTGTTTTTT.

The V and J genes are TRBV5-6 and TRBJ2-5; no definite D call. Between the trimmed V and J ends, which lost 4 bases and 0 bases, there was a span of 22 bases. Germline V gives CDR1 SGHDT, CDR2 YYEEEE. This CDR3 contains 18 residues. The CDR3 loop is CASSPTLVTVWYQETQYF. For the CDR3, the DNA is TGTGCCAGCAGCCCAACCTTGGTAACAGTTTGGTACCAAGAGACCCAGTACTTC.

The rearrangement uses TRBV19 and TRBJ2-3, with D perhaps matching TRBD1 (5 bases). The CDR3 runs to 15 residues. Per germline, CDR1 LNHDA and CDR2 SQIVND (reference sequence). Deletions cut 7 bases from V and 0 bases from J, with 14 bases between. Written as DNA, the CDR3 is TGTGCCAGTACCCCAGACAGCCTAAGCACAGATACGCAGTATTTT. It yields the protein CASTPDSLSTDTQYF. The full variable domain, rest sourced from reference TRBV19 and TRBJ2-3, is DGGITQSPKYLFRKEGQNVTLSCEQNLNHDAMYWYRQDPGQGLRLIYYSQIVNDFQKGDIAEGYSVSREKKESFPLTVTSAQKNPTAFYLCASTPDSLSTDTQYFGPGTRLTVL.

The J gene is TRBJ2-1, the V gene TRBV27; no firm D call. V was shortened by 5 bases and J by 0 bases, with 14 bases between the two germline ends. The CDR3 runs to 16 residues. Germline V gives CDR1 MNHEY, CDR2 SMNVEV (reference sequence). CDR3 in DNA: TGTGCCAGCAGTCCATACAGTCAGAGCTCCTACAATGAGCAGTTCTTC. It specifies CASSPYSQSSYNEQFF.

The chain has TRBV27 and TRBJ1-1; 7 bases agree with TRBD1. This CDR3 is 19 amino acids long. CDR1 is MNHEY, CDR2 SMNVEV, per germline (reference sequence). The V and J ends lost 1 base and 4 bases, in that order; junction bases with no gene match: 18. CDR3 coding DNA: TGTGCCAGCAGTTTATGGGCAGGGGGACGGGGGCCGGCGGGCACTGAAGCTTTCTTT. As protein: CASSLWAGGRGPAGTEAFF.

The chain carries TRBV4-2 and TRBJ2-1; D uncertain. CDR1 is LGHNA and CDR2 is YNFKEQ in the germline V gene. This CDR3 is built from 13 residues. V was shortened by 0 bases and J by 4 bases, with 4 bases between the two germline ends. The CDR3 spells CASSQDLYNEQFF. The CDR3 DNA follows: TGTGCCAGCAGCCAAGATCTGTACAATGAGCAGTTCTTC.

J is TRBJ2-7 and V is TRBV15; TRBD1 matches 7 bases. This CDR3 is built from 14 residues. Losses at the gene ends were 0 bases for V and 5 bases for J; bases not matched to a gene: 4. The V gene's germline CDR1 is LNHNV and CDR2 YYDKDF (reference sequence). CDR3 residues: CATSRDYGTDEQYF. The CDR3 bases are TGTGCCACCAGCAGAGATTACGGGACAGACGAGCAGTACTTC. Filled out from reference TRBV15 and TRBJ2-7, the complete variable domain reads DAMVIQNPRYQVTQFGKPVTLSCSQTLNHNVMYWYQQKSSQAPKLLFHYYDKDFNNEADTPDNFQSRRPNTSFCFLDIRSPGLGDTAMYLCATSRDYGTDEQYFGPGTRLTVT.

CDR3 loop: CASSPGLADYNEQFF. The CDR3 nucleotides read TGTGCCAGCAGTCCAGGACTAGCGGACTACAATGAGCAGTTCTTC. The rearrangement joins TRBV6-6 to TRBJ2-1, with 10 bases aligning to TRBD2. The germline V gene encodes CDR1 MNHNY and CDR2 SVGAGI (reference sequence). There are 15 residues in the CDR3. Germline trimming cut 5 bases from V and 3 bases from J; bases unmatched to any gene: 4.

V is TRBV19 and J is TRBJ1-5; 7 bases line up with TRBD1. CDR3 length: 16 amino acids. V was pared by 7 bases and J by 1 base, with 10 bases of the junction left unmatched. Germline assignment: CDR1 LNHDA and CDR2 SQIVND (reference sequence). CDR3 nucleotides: TGTGCCAGTATGGACAGGTACTCTCTGAGCAATCAGCCCCAGCATTTT. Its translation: CASMDRYSLSNQPQHF.